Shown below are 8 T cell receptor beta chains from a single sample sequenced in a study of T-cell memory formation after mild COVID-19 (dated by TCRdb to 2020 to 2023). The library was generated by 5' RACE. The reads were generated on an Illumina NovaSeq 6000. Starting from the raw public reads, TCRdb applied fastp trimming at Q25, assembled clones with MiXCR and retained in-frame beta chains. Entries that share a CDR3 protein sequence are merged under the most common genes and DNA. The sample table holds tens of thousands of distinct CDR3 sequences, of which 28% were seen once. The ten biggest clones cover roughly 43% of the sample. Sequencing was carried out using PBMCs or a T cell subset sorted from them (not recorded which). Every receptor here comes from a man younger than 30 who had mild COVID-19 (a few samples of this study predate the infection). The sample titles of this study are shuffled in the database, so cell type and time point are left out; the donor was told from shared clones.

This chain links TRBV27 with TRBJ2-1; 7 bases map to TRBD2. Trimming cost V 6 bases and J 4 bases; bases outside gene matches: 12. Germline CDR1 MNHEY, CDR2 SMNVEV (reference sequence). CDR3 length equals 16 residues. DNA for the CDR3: TGTGCCAGCAGGGGGGGGAGAGCGGCGGAGTACAATGAGCAGTTCTTC. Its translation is CASRGGRAAEYNEQFF.

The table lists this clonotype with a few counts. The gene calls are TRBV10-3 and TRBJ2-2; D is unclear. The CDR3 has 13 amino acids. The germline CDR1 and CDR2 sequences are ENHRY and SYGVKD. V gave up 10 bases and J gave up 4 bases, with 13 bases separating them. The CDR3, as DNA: TGTGCCACGCCCGGGTCGGGCACCGGGGAGCTGTTTTTT. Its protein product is CATPGSGTGELFF.

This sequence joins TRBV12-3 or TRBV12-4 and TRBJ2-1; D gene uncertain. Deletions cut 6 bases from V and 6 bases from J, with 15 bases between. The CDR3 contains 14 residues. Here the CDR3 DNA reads TGTGCCAGCAGCGTGGCCCCCTTCGCCAATGAGCAGTTCTTC. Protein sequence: CASSVAPFANEQFF.

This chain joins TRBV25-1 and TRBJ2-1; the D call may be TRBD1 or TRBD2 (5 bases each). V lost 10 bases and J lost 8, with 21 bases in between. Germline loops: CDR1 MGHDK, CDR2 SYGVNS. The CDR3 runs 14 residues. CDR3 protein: CAIRTEGLGDEQFF. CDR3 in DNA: TGTGCCATCAGGACCGAGGGGTTAGGGGATGAGCAGTTCTTC.

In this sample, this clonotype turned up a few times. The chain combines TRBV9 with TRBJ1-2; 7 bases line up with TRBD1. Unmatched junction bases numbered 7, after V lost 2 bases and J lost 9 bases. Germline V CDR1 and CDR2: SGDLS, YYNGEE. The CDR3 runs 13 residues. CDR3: CASSVATGASYTF. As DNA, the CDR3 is TGTGCCAGCAGCGTTGCAACAGGGGCGAGCTACACCTTC.

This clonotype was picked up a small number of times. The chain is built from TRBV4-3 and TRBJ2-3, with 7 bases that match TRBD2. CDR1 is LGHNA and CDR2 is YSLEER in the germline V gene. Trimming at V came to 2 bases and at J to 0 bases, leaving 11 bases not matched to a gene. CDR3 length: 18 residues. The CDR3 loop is CASSQSSGGSWSTDTQYF. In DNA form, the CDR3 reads TGCGCCAGCAGCCAAAGCTCGGGAGGTAGCTGGAGCACAGATACGCAGTATTTT.

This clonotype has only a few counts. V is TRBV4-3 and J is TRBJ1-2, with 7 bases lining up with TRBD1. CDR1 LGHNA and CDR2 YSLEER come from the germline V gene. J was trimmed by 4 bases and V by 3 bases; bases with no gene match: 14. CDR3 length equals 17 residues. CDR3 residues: CASSHGPGDRESYGYTF. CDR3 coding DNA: TGCGCCAGCAGCCACGGTCCCGGGGACAGAGAATCCTATGGCTACACCTTC.

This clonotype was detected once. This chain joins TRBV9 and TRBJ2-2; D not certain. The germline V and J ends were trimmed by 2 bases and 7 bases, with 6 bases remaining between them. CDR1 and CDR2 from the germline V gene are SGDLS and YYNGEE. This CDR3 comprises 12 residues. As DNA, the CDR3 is TGTGCCAGCAGCGTCACCAGCGGGGAGCTGTTTTTT. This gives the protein CASSVTSGELFF.